The table lists the clone carrying this TCR beta chain with a few counts. Its specificity is unknown. TCRdb used MiXCR to reprocess the 5' RACE reads, holding one entry per CDR3 protein. The profile shows around 530,000 distinct CDR3 sequences, about 15% of them singletons. These data originate in a study of identical twins. Germline CDR1 reads SGHRS; CDR2 reads YFSETQ. The CDR3 is 15 residues long. Between the trimmed V and J ends, which lost 1 base and 3 bases, there was a span of 10 bases. Study-level points and caveats: High-abundance cord blood beta clonotypes had fewer insertions; memory repertoires showed none. The authors drew conclusions from cross-sectional statistical analysis rather than following the same donors. Excess low generation probability was seen in twin-shared out-of-frame alpha sequences.

These data are also associated with another study on yellow fever vaccine responses in identical twins.

The chain recombines TRBV5-1 with TRBJ2-2; D remains ambiguous. Specimen: CD4+ T cells sorted from blood. The receptor was isolated from a woman younger than 35 in good health. This CDR3 is CASSLPLGDTGELFF. In DNA form, the CDR3 reads TGCGCCAGCAGCTTGCCGCTTGGGGACACCGGGGAGCTGTTTTTT. The variable domain in full, with the rest retrieved from reference TRBV5-1 and TRBJ2-2, is KAGVTQTPRYLIKTRGQQVTLSCSPISGHRSVSWYQQTPGQGLQFLFEYFSETQRNKGNFPGRFSGRQFSNSRSEMNVSTLELGDSALYLCASSLPLGDTGELFFGEGSRLTVL.